Below, 5 T cell receptor beta chains from the same sample are listed, as sequenced in a study of cytomegalovirus exposure and HLA in healthy donors. In the PCR, 60 Vbeta and 13 Jbeta primers were used. Produced via immunoSEQ multiplex PCR; TCRdb's table is partial and in-frame only. The sample holds 100,000 to 150,000 clones, 60% to 85% seen once. The sequenced sample consisted of PBMCs. The receptors derive from a man aged 45-65 years in good health and CMV-seronegative.

The genes are TRBV5-6 and TRBJ2-2; TRBD2 matches 10 bases. V lost 1 base, J lost 7 bases, and 10 bases stayed unmatched. Germline CDR1 SGHDT, CDR2 YYEEEE. CDR3 length: 17 amino acids. This CDR3 reads CASSLFIMSGGDGELFF. The CDR3 nucleotides are TGTGCCAGCAGCTTGTTTATTATGAGCGGGGGGGACGGGGAGCTGTTTTTT.

The rearrangement links TRBV18 to TRBJ1-1; 11 nucleotides line up with TRBD1. There are 16 residues in the CDR3. V lost 3 bases, J lost 5 bases, and 8 bases stayed unmatched. Germline-derived CDR1 and CDR2 are KGHSH and LQKENI. CDR3 nucleotide sequence: TGTGCCAGCTCACCTGAGAGTGGGACAGGGGGGACTGAAGCTTTCTTT. This encodes CASSPESGTGGTEAFF.

V gene TRBV19 combines with J gene TRBJ1-3, with D possibly TRBD1 on 5 matching bases. The germline V gene has CDR1 LNHDA and CDR2 SQIVND (reference sequence). Trimming took 7 bases from V and 6 from J, leaving 22 bases between them. This CDR3 is built from 16 residues. For the CDR3, the DNA is TGTGCCAGTAAACCAGACAGCCTGAGGATTCAAAACACCATATATTTT. Translated: CASKPDSLRIQNTIYF.

The rearrangement links TRBV19 to TRBJ1-3, with 8 bases that match TRBD1. This CDR3 has 15 residues. After removal of 6 bases from V and 4 bases from J, the junction contained 8 bases not matched to a gene. Germline CDR1 is LNHDA and CDR2 is SQIVND (reference sequence). The CDR3 spells CASRLTTGVGNTIYF. The CDR3, as DNA: TGTGCCAGTAGGCTTACGACAGGGGTCGGAAACACCATATATTTT.

The rearrangement joins TRBV6-6 to TRBJ2-3, with 8 bases matching TRBD2. Looked up from germline, CDR1 is MNHNY and CDR2 is SVGAGI (reference sequence). This CDR3 is 14 amino acids long. The trim removed 8 bases at V and 1 base at J, leaving 5 bases unmatched. CDR3 in amino acids: CASRRGGGTDTQYF. Written as DNA, the CDR3 is TGTGCCAGCCGCCGGGGGGGCGGCACAGATACGCAGTATTTT.